Below are 30 T cell receptor beta chains sequenced from a single sample in a study of T cell responses to AZD1222 COVID-19 vaccine (dated by TCRdb to 2020 to 2022). The time point label, as the study defines it: baseline before first vaccination. Library generation was performed with the immunoSEQ multiplex PCR assay. TCRdb holds this immuneACCESS table with in-frame rearrangements only. Some clones are missing; in checked studies, unresolved V genes explain under half, and the rest has no known cause. This sample gives 150,000 to 200,000 clones in total; roughly 94% of them show up just once. The top ten constitute approximately 0.64% of the sample. Sample: peripheral blood, taken on day 0 of AZD1222 vaccination. The receptor set was obtained from an adult in good health.

The chain uses TRBV10-3 and TRBJ2-1, with TRBD2 identical over 7 bases. The V gene's germline CDR1 is ENHRY and CDR2 SYGVKD. The V segment lost 10 bases and the J segment 0 bases; nucleotides outside the gene matches: 9. The CDR3 totals 15 residues. As DNA, the CDR3 is TGTGCCACGACTATAGCGGGTAGCTCCTACAATGAGCAGTTCTTC. It specifies CATTIAGSSYNEQFF.

This sequence joins TRBV7-3 and TRBJ2-3; 8 nucleotides agree with TRBD2. The V and J ends lost 0 bases and 6 bases, in that order; junction bases with no gene match: 5. Germline lookup yields CDR1 SGHTA and CDR2 FQGTGA. CDR3 size: 15 residues. The CDR3 sequence is CASSLTRAGGDTQYF. For the CDR3, the DNA is TGTGCCAGCAGCTTAACGAGGGCGGGAGGCGATACGCAGTATTTT.

Concerning this clone itself: One end of the junction is discordant with germline, which a read error may explain. The chain links TRBV19 to TRBJ1-5; 7 bases agree with TRBD1. Germline values: CDR1 LNHDA, CDR2 SQIVND (reference sequence). The CDR3 is 18 residues long. The CDR3 reads CASSVERTAGGWNQPQHF. The CDR3 DNA sequence: TGTGCCAGTAGTGTAGAGAGAACCGCAGGGGGTTGGAATCAGCCCCAGCATTTT.

The chain links TRBV15 to TRBJ2-1, with 10 bases aligning to TRBD2. Per the germline V gene, CDR1 is LNHNV and CDR2 is YYDKDF (reference sequence). After removal of 3 bases from V and 6 bases from J, the junction contained 2 bases not matched to a gene. The length of the CDR3 is 14 residues. The CDR3 reads CATSSLAGGNEQFF. CDR3 nucleotides: TGTGCCACCAGCAGTTTAGCGGGAGGCAATGAGCAGTTCTTC. The full variable domain, completed using reference TRBV15 and TRBJ2-1, is DAMVIQNPRYQVTQFGKPVTLSCSQTLNHNVMYWYQQKSSQAPKLLFHYYDKDFNNEADTPDNFQSRRPNTSFCFLDIRSPGLGDTAMYLCATSSLAGGNEQFFGPGTRLTVL.

This chain connects TRBV19 to TRBJ1-5, with D uncertain. V was shortened by 7 bases and J by 1 base, with 23 bases between the two germline ends. The germline gives CDR1 LNHDA, CDR2 SQIVND (reference sequence). The CDR3 runs 18 residues. The CDR3 bases are TGTGCCAGTACCCCGTATCCTCAGATCCTTGGCAGCAATCAGCCCCAGCATTTT. It translates to CASTPYPQILGSNQPQHF.

The chain couples TRBV7-8 to TRBJ1-3; the D gene is possibly TRBD1 (6 bases). The CDR3 loop spans 15 amino acids. Trimming stripped 5 bases from V and 3 bases from J, with 14 bases between. Germline CDR1 SGHVS, CDR2 FQNEAQ. The CDR3 DNA follows: TGTGCCAGCAGCCCCCCCAGGGGCGGTGGAAACACCATATATTTT. Translation: CASSPPRGGGNTIYF.

This sequence joins TRBV6-5 and TRBJ2-3; 8 positions match TRBD2. The length of the CDR3 is 15 residues. Trimming cost V 10 bases and J 0 bases; bases outside gene matches: 9. The V gene's germline CDR1 is MNHEY and CDR2 SVGAGI. CDR3 sequence: CANKGIAGSTDTQYF. CDR3 sequence (DNA): TGTGCCAACAAGGGGATAGCGGGAAGCACAGATACGCAGTATTTT.

The V and J genes are TRBV15 and TRBJ1-5; D is undetermined. The V end lost 0 bases, the J end lost 5 bases, and 5 bases lay between the germline ends. Germline CDR1 LNHNV, CDR2 YYDKDF (reference sequence). There are 13 residues in the CDR3. CDR3 sequence (DNA): TGTGCCACCAGCAGAGATGTATATCAGCCCCAGCATTTT. Its protein product is CATSRDVYQPQHF.

This clone was observed once. The V gene is TRBV19, the J gene TRBJ2-1; a possible D gene is TRBD1 (5 bases). Trimming cost V 0 bases and J 4 bases, with 7 bases left between them. There are 14 residues in the CDR3. Germline lookup yields CDR1 LNHDA and CDR2 SQIVND (reference sequence). DNA for the CDR3: TGTGCCAGTAGTATAGAAGGGGAATACAATGAGCAGTTCTTC. It encodes CASSIEGEYNEQFF.

The chain joins TRBV27 to TRBJ2-3; weak D call: TRBD2 (7 bases). The CDR3 covers 16 residues. Trimming shortened V by 6 bases and J by 0 bases, and 16 bases separated the two germline ends. Germline-derived CDR1 and CDR2 are MNHEY and SMNVEV (reference sequence). CDR3 sequence reads: CASSRKGEGSTDTQYF. CDR3 sequence (DNA): TGTGCCAGCAGCCGAAAGGGGGAGGGGAGCACAGATACGCAGTATTTT.

Only one count was recorded for this clone. CDR3 DNA: TGTGCCAGCAGCTCCAGGGGATCCGGCAATCAGCCCCAGCATTTT. As protein: CASSSRGSGNQPQHF. The V and J genes are TRBV5-8 and TRBJ1-5; weak D call: TRBD1 (6 bases). V was shortened by 3 bases and J by 2 bases, with 12 bases between the two germline ends. This CDR3 is 15 amino acids long. The germline V gene encodes CDR1 SGHTS and CDR2 YDEGEE.

The rearrangement links TRBV18 to TRBJ1-5, with unresolved D. The germline V gene encodes CDR1 KGHSH and CDR2 LQKENI. V shed 3 bases and J shed 1 base, with 4 bases lying between them. The CDR3 length is 13 residues. The CDR3: CASSPLSNQPQHF. The CDR3 nucleotides are TGTGCCAGCTCACCCTTAAGCAATCAGCCCCAGCATTTT.

This chain uses TRBV4-1 with TRBJ2-1; 11 bases are shared with TRBD2. Germline CDR1 reads MGHRA; CDR2 reads YSYEKL. The CDR3 length is 13 residues. The V and J ends lost 10 bases and 2 bases, in that order; junction bases with no gene match: 1. CDR3 nucleotides: TGCGCCACTAGCGGGAGGCCCTACAATGAGCAGTTCTTC. This sequence encodes CATSGRPYNEQFF.

Details on this clone: The sample carries other DNA sequences with the same CDR3. CDR3 in amino acids: CASSRGSEAFF. The CDR3 bases are TGTGCCAGCAGTAGGGGCTCCGAAGCTTTCTTT. V and J are TRBV12-3 or TRBV12-4 and TRBJ1-1; weak D call: TRBD1 (5 bases). The CDR3 contains 11 residues. The V end lost 5 bases, the J end lost 8 bases, and 9 bases lay between the germline ends.

The chain links TRBV6-4 to TRBJ2-2; 7 nucleotides match TRBD2. Trimming cost V 2 bases and J 5 bases; bases outside gene matches: 2. The CDR3 consists of 14 residues. Germline V gene data show CDR1 as MRHNA and CDR2 as SNTAGT. This CDR3 is CASSDGGDTGELFF. CDR3 sequence (DNA): TGTGCCAGCAGTGACGGGGGGGATACCGGGGAGCTGTTTTTT.

The sample holds one count of this clone. The chain is built from TRBV19 and TRBJ2-1; 10 bases are a match to TRBD2. CDR3 length: 15 residues. Germline CDR1 and CDR2: LNHDA and SQIVND (reference sequence). V lost 5 bases and J lost 8; bases outside the gene matches: 9. The CDR3 reads CASSDGAGGRDEQFF. The CDR3 bases are TGTGCCAGTAGTGACGGAGCGGGAGGGAGGGATGAGCAGTTCTTC.

The CDR3: CSAQGNNEKLFF. The CDR3 nucleotides read TGCAGCGCTCAGGGTAATAATGAAAAACTGTTTTTT. This chain links TRBV29-1 with TRBJ1-4, with a weak D call TRBD1 (5 bases). In germline, CDR1 is SQVTM, CDR2 ANQGSEA. V dropped 7 bases and J dropped 4 bases, with 10 bases sitting between them. This CDR3 has 12 residues.

The chain uses TRBV4-1 and TRBJ2-3; 7 nucleotides align to TRBD1. Germline CDR1 reads MGHRA; CDR2 reads YSYEKL. The CDR3 spans 19 residues. The V and J ends lost 3 bases and 4 bases, in that order; junction bases with no gene match: 19. CDR3 DNA sequence: TGCGCCAGCAGCCAGGTAACGGGACAGTCAGCAAAGGGGGCAGATACGCAGTATTTT. It specifies CASSQVTGQSAKGADTQYF.

The V gene is TRBV28, the J gene TRBJ2-7; the D is unclear. V was shortened by 6 bases and J by 7 bases, with 13 bases between the two germline ends. Per germline, CDR1 MDHEN and CDR2 SYDVKM. The CDR3 sequence is 12 residues long. CDR3 nucleotide sequence: TGTGCCAGCAGAGTCTGGCTGGGGGAGCAGTACTTC. This encodes CASRVWLGEQYF.

This clone was counted a single time. The J gene is TRBJ1-3, the V gene TRBV19; D not resolved. With 8 bases removed from V and 3 bases from J, the gap between germline ends came to 11 bases. CDR3 length equals 13 residues. Germline loops: CDR1 LNHDA, CDR2 SQIVND (reference sequence). Here the CDR3 reads CASGLTRGNTIYF. The CDR3 DNA reads TGTGCCAGTGGACTAACCCGTGGAAACACCATATATTTT.

A remark on this clone: Germline is not matched at one junction end, which may reflect a read error. This rearrangement joins TRBV29-1 to TRBJ1-2; D gene uncertain. Germline V gene sequence: CDR1 SQVTM, CDR2 ANQGSEA. CDR3 length: 12 amino acids. CDR3 in amino acids: CSVEKPDLSLVF. CDR3 in DNA: TGCAGCGTTGAGAAGCCAGATTTATCACTCGTCTTC.

The chain carries TRBV14 and TRBJ1-1; D unresolved. Germline lookup yields CDR1 SGHDN and CDR2 FVKESK. V was shortened by 1 base and J by 1 base, with 13 bases between the two germline ends. The CDR3 has 16 residues. As DNA, the CDR3 is TGTGCCAGCAGCCAAGCAGGTGCCGGATCGAACACTGAAGCTTTCTTT. Its translation is CASSQAGAGSNTEAFF.

The V and J genes are TRBV19 and TRBJ1-5, with D maybe TRBD1 (6 bases). Trimming cost V 8 bases and J 4 bases, with 15 bases left between them. Germline loops: CDR1 LNHDA, CDR2 SQIVND (reference sequence). The CDR3 sequence is 14 residues long. CDR3 amino acids: CASGDSGTNQPQHF. The CDR3, as DNA: TGTGCCAGTGGGGATTCCGGGACAAATCAGCCCCAGCATTTT.

The gene calls are TRBV10-2 and TRBJ2-7; TRBD2 agrees at 9 bases. The length of the CDR3 is 15 residues. After removal of 4 bases from V and 2 bases from J, the junction contained 6 bases not matched to a gene. The germline V gene has CDR1 WSHSY and CDR2 SAAADI. CDR3 nucleotides: TGCGCCAGCAGTGGAGGGACTAGCCGAACCTACGAGCAGTACTTC. This codes for CASSGGTSRTYEQYF.

The V gene is TRBV29-1, the J gene TRBJ1-1, with TRBD1 as a possible D gene (6 bases). Trimming took off 7 bases at V and 0 bases at J, with 21 bases between the two ends. The germline V gene has CDR1 SQVTM and CDR2 ANQGSEA. The CDR3 is 16 amino acids. This CDR3 reads CSGRRDPGDMNTEAFF. Written as DNA, the CDR3 is TGCAGCGGGAGGAGGGACCCTGGGGACATGAACACTGAAGCTTTCTTT.

The chain couples TRBV5-4 to TRBJ2-3, with TRBD2 identical over 7 bases. Germline-derived CDR1 and CDR2 are SGHNT and YYREEE (reference sequence). V lost 3 bases to trimming and J lost 6 bases; unmatched junction nucleotides: 13. The CDR3 sequence is 16 residues long. CDR3 DNA: TGTGCCAGCAGCTACGGACCGCCTCGGGAGGCGGATACGCAGTATTTT. Protein: CASSYGPPREADTQYF.

The chain is built from TRBV7-3 and TRBJ2-1; the match to TRBD2 covers 13 bases. Germline values: CDR1 SGHTA, CDR2 FQGTGA. The CDR3 totals 13 residues. The trim removed 4 bases at V and 10 bases at J, leaving 1 base unmatched. CDR3 residues: CASSSGLAGEQFF. The CDR3 region has the DNA TGTGCCAGCAGCTCGGGACTAGCGGGAGAGCAGTTCTTC. The complete variable domain, with remaining parts taken from reference TRBV7-3 and TRBJ2-1, reads GAGVSQTPSNKVTEKGKYVELRCDPISGHTALYWYRQSLGQGPEFLIYFQGTGAADDSGLPNDRFFAVRPEGSVSTLKIQRTERGDSAVYLCASSSGLAGEQFFGPGTRLTVL.

This chain links TRBV27 with TRBJ2-1; 8 nucleotides align to TRBD2. Germline V gives CDR1 MNHEY, CDR2 SMNVEV (reference sequence). The CDR3 is 12 amino acids. V dropped 5 bases and J dropped 12; count of bases not matched to a gene: 6. The CDR3 DNA is TGTGCCAGCAGTGCCGCGGCGGGAGGGCAGTTCTTC. This sequence encodes CASSAAAGGQFF.

This chain connects TRBV28 to TRBJ2-7, with D unresolved. Trimming left V 7 bases short and J 2 bases short, with 12 bases between. The CDR3 runs to 13 residues. CDR1 is MDHEN, CDR2 SYDVKM, per germline. DNA of the CDR3: TGTGCCAGCACCTCCCTGACCCCCTACGAGCAGTACTTC. Amino acid sequence: CASTSLTPYEQYF.

V gene TRBV7-2 combines with J gene TRBJ1-2; D not certain. Germline loops: CDR1 SGHTA, CDR2 FQGNSA. The CDR3 runs to 14 residues. V was shortened by 3 bases and J by 4 bases, with 12 bases between the two germline ends. The CDR3 is CASSFSSSSYGYTF. The CDR3 DNA is TGTGCCAGCAGCTTTTCTTCCAGTAGCTATGGCTACACCTTC.